The entry below gives a single T cell receptor beta chain sequence along with its context. A junction end diverges from the germline sequence, so it may reflect a read error. The data belong to a study of blood T cell repertoires in COVID-19. Overall study context: Nucleic acid was either cDNA or gDNA, and it came from T cells, B-cell-depleted T cells, or PBMCs.

There are 12 residues in the CDR3. Germline V gene data show CDR1 as SGHNT and CDR2 as YYREEE (reference sequence). The study drew participants aged about 18 to 89 years from about two dozen US areas. Cohort placement rested on clinical history that participants reported themselves. For recovered donors of Cohort 3, there were two negative PCRs, clearance, or symptom resolution. Profiled with immunoSEQ multiplex PCR; TCRdb holds only in-frame clones, not every one. Counted here are 250,000 to 350,000 clones, 80% to 95% occurring once; the ten biggest clones make up 1.1%. The sequenced material came from PBMCs or T cells enriched from blood (not recorded which). This TCR came from a woman aged 25 to 39 who had recovered from COVID-19. The chain has TRBV5-4 and TRBJ2-7, with D possibly being TRBD1 (5 bases). CDR3 DNA: TGTGCCAGCAGCTTGGGCCAGGGAATTCCGAACTTC. This codes for CASSLGQGIPNF.